The entry below describes one T cell receptor (beta chain). Sequencing used immunoSEQ multiplex PCR; TCRdb keeps in-frame clones, though not all of them. The sample consists of around 30,000 clones, more than 75% of them appearing once. The data stem from a study of blood T cell repertoires in COVID-19. V was pared by 3 bases and J by 5 bases, with 16 bases of the junction left unmatched. CDR1 LNHDA and CDR2 SQIVND come from the germline V gene (reference sequence). This CDR3 spans 19 amino acids. Input material: peripheral blood. This clonotype was obtained from a woman aged 70 to 79 with acute or convalescent COVID-19. The genes are TRBV19 and TRBJ2-1, with 10 bases lining up with TRBD1. The CDR3 DNA reads as TGTGCCAGTAGTATTAGGCCCCCTTTGGGACAGGGGAGACACAATGAGCAGTTCTTC. It codes for CASSIRPPLGQGRHNEQFF.